Given below is one T cell receptor (beta chain) in context. Repertoires were generated with immunoSEQ multiplex PCR, while TCRdb's copy carries only in-frame clones and drops some. The repertoire consists of 80,000 to 100,000 clones, with around 96% occurring once and the leading ten covering about 0.35%. This sample is part of a study of technical replicates of blood from several donors. There are 15 residues in the CDR3. V lost 6 bases and J lost 2; bases outside the gene matches: 7. Per germline, CDR1 MNHEY and CDR2 SVGAGI. What was sequenced was T cells isolated from PBMCs. This receptor was taken from a human donor in good health. The gene calls are TRBV6-5 and TRBJ1-5; 7 bases are shared with TRBD1. In DNA form, the CDR3 reads TGTGCCAGCAGCCCCACAGGGGTAGGCAATCAGCCCCAGCATTTT. Its protein product is CASSPTGVGNQPQHF.